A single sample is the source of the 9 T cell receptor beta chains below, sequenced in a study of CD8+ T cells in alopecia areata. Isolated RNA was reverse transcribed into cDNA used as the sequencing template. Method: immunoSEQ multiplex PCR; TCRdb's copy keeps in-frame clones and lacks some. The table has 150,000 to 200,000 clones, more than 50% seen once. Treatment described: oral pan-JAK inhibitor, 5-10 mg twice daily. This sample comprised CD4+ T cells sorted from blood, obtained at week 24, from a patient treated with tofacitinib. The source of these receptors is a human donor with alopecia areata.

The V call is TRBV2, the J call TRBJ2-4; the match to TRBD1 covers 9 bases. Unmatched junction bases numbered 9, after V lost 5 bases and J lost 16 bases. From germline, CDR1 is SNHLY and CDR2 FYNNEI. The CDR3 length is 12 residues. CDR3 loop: CASSSGQGFGYF. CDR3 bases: TGTGCCAGCAGTTCCGGACAGGGGTTCGGCTACTTC.

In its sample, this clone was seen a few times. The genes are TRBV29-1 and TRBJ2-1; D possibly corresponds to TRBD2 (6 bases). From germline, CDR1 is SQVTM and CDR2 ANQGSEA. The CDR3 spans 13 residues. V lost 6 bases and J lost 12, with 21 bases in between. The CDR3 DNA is TGCAGCGTCTACAGGACACCCGGAGGGAGGCAGTTCTTC. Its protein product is CSVYRTPGGRQFF.

CDR3 in DNA: TGTGCATCTGACAGGGACCAAGAGACCCAGTACTTC. Translated: CASDRDQETQYF. V is TRBV30 and J is TRBJ2-5; TRBD1 matches at 7 bases. The CDR3 contains 12 residues. Germline values: CDR1 GTSNPN, CDR2 SVGIG (reference sequence).

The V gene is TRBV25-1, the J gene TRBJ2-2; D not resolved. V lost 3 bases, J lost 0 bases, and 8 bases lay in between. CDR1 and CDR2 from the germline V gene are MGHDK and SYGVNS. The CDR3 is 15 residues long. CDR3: CASSEGSTNTGELFF. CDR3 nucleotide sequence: TGTGCCAGCAGTGAGGGGTCAACGAACACCGGGGAGCTGTTTTTT.

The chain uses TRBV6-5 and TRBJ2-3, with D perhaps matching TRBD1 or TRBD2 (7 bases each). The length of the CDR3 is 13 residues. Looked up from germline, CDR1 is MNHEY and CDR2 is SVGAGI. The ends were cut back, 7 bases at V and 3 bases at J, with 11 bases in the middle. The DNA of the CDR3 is TGTGCCAGCACCAGGGGGGGAACAGATACGCAGTATTTT. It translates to CASTRGGTDTQYF.

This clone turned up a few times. The CDR3 loop is CASRRLSGAARTQYF. CDR3 in DNA: TGTGCCAGCAGAAGACTTAGCGGGGCGGCACGTACGCAGTATTTT. This chain joins TRBV6-5 and TRBJ2-3; TRBD2 matches at 8 bases. J lost 8 bases, V lost 6 bases, and 13 bases had no gene match. Germline V gene data show CDR1 as MNHEY and CDR2 as SVGAGI. The CDR3 extends over 15 amino acids.

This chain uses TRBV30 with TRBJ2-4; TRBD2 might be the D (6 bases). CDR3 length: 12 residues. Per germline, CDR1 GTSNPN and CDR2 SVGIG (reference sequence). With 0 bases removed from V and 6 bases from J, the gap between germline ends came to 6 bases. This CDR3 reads CAWSVGGNIQYF. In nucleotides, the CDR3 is TGTGCCTGGAGTGTGGGGGGAAACATTCAGTACTTC.

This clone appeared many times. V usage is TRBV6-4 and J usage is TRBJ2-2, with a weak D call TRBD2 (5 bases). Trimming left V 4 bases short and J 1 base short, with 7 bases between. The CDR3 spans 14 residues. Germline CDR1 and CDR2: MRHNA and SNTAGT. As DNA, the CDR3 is TGTGCCAGCAGTGTGGACTGGAACACCGGGGAGCTGTTTTTT. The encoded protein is CASSVDWNTGELFF.

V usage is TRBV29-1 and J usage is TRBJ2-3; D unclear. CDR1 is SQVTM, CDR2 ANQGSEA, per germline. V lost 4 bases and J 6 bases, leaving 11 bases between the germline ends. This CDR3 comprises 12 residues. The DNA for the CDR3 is TGCAGCGTTGCGCACAGTTTGGATACGCAGTATTTT. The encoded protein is CSVAHSLDTQYF.